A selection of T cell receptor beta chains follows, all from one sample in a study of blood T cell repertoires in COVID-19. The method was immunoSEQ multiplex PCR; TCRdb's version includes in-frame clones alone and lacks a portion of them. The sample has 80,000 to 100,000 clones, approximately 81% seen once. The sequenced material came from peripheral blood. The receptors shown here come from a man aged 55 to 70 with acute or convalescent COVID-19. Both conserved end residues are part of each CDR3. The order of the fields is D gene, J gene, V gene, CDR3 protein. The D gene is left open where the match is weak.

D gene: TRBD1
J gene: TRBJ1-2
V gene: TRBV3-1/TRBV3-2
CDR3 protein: CASSQTGGPNYGYTF

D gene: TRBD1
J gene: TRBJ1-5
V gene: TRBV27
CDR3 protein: CASRPGQGIQPQHF

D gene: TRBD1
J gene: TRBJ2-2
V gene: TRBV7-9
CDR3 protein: CASSSSRDRAITGELFF

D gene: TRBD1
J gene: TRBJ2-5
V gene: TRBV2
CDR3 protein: CASSETITGQGIGTQYF

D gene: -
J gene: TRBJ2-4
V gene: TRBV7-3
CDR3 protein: CASSLIPGNQAKNIQYF

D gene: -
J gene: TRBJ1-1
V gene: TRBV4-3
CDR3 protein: CASSQADAGFAEAFF

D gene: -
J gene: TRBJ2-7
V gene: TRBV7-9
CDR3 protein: CASSLADSTYEQYF

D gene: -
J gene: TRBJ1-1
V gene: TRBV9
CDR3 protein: CASSAAPGANTEAFF

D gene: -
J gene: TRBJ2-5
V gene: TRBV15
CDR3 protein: CATSRYTGPQETQYF

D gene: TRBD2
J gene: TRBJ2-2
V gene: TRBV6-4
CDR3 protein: CASSPRPSSGANTGELFF

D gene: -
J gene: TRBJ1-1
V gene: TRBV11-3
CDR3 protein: CASSQTVNTEAFF

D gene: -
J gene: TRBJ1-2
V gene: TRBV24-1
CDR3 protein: CATSAGTFGYTF

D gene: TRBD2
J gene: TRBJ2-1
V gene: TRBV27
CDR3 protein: CASSPLYLAGGYNEQFF

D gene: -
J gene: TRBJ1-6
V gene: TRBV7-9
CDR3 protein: CASSEQVAGDSPLHF

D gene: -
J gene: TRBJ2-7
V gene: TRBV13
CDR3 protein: CASSSRGVSSYEQYF

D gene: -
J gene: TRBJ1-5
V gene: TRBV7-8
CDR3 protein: CASSLANGRANQPQHF

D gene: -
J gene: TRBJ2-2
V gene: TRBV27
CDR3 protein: CASSYTKSGELFF

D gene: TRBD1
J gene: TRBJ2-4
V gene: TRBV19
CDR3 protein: CASSNVRTGAKNIQYF

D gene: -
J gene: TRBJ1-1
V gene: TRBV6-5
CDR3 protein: CASSYYPVQNTEAFF

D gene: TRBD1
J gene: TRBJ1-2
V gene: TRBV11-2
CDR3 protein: CASSLVRTGKTGVEGYTF

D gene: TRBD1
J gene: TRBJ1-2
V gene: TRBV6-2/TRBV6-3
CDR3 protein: CASSYTGDYGYTF

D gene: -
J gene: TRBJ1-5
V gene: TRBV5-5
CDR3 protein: CASSLVADNQPQHF

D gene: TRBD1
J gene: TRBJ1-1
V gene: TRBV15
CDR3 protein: CATSSPGGRTEAFF

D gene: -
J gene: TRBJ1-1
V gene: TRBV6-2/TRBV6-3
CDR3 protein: CASSPRPQLLNTEAFF

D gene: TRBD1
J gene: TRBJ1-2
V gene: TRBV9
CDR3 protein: CASSSPAVNRGGGYGYTF

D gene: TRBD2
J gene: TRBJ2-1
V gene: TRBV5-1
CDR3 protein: CASSLVLAGSRVQFF

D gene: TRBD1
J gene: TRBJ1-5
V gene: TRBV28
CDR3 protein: CASSPGQHNQPQHF

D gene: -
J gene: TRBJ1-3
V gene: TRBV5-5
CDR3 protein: CASSLYVQTGLSGNTIYF

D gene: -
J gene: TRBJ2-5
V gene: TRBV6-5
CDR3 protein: CASSPGGQETQYF

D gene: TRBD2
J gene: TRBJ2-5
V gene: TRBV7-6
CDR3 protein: CASSLGLAGVSETQYF

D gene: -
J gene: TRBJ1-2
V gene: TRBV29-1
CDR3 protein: CSVGHGNYGYTF

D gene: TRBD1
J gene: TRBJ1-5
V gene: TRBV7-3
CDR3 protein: CASSSGQGNQPQHF

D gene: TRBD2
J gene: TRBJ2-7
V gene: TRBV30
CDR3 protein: CAWRRGTSSYEQYF

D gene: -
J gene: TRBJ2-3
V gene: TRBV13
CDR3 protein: CASSLRLGADTQYF

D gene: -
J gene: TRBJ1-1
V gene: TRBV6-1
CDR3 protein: CASSESGKGGGEAFF

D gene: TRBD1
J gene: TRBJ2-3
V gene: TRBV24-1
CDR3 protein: CATSDFLGQGGVNTQYF